Below, 23 T cell receptor beta chains from the same sample are listed, as sequenced in a study of neurological immune-mediated disorders. TCRdb processed the 5' RACE reads anew with MiXCR; each CDR3 protein has one entry. This table has about 59,000 distinct CDR3 sequences, over 9.5% appearing once. The specimen sequenced was PBMCs. These receptors all come from a woman aged 60-70 years with HTLV-1-associated myelopathy (HAM/TSP).

This clonotype has at least ten counts. V and J are TRBV15 and TRBJ2-1; 7 nucleotides agree with TRBD2. Losses at the gene ends were 3 bases for V and 5 bases for J; bases not matched to a gene: 4. CDR3 length equals 14 residues. CDR1 and CDR2 from the germline V gene are LNHNV and YYDKDF (reference sequence). The CDR3 here is CATSSRLADNEQFF. The CDR3 DNA reads as TGTGCCACCAGCAGTAGGCTAGCGGACAATGAGCAGTTCTTC.

This clonotype was observed at least ten times. The V gene is TRBV5-1, the J gene TRBJ1-1; 8 positions match TRBD1. The CDR3 loop spans 15 amino acids. Germline values: CDR1 SGHRS, CDR2 YFSETQ. The V segment lost 1 base and the J segment 7 bases; nucleotides outside the gene matches: 9. The CDR3 is CASSLYGDRTLEAFF. The CDR3 DNA sequence: TGCGCCAGCAGCTTGTATGGGGACAGGACTCTTGAAGCTTTCTTT. Full variable domain (outside the CDR3, taken from reference TRBV5-1 and TRBJ1-1): KAGVTQTPRYLIKTRGQQVTLSCSPISGHRSVSWYQQTPGQGLQFLFEYFSETQRNKGNFPGRFSGRQFSNSRSEMNVSTLELGDSALYLCASSLYGDRTLEAFFGQGTRLTVV.

In this sample, this clonotype turned up many times. The DNA for the CDR3 is TGTGCCAGCAGTTATGGCAGGCCCATGAACACTGAAGCTTTCTTT. This encodes CASSYGRPMNTEAFF. This sequence joins TRBV6-5 and TRBJ1-1, with no clear D. The ends were cut back, 3 bases at V and 0 bases at J, with 11 bases in the middle. From germline, CDR1 is MNHEY and CDR2 SVGAGI. The CDR3 covers 15 residues.

This clonotype was found many times. The chain is built from TRBV5-1 and TRBJ2-5; TRBD1 aligns across 8 bases. CDR1 is SGHRS, CDR2 YFSETQ, per germline. V lost 4 bases, J lost 4 bases, and 9 bases stayed unmatched. This CDR3 has 15 residues. CDR3 sequence: CASSPGGIDGETQYF. The CDR3 DNA follows: TGCGCCAGCAGCCCAGGGGGCATTGATGGAGAGACCCAGTACTTC.

This clonotype was seen ten or more times. This chain links TRBV20-1 with TRBJ2-3; no definite D call. This CDR3 has 20 residues. Trimming stripped 0 bases from V and 0 bases from J, with 25 bases between. The germline V gene encodes CDR1 DFQATT and CDR2 SNEGSKA (reference sequence). CDR3 in amino acids: CSARDTSQFLVSPSTDTQYF. The DNA for the CDR3 is TGCAGTGCTAGAGATACCTCCCAGTTTCTCGTCTCCCCTAGCACAGATACGCAGTATTTT.

This clonotype was seen repeatedly, ten times or more. The rearrangement uses TRBV9 and TRBJ2-2; weak D call: TRBD2 (6 bases). The V gene's germline CDR1 is SGDLS and CDR2 YYNGEE. The CDR3 sequence is 14 residues long. With 2 bases removed from V and 3 bases from J, the gap between germline ends came to 8 bases. The DNA for the CDR3 is TGTGCCAGCAGCGTGGAGGGCCACACCGGGGAGCTGTTTTTT. Translated: CASSVEGHTGELFF. Complete variable domain (other parts from reference TRBV9 and TRBJ2-2): DSGVTQTPKHLITATGQRVTLRCSPRSGDLSVYWYQQSLDQGLQFLIQYYNGEERAKGNILERFSAQQFPDLHSELNLSSLELGDSALYFCASSVEGHTGELFFGEGSRLTVL.

This clonotype has a count of ten or more. The V call is TRBV20-1, the J call TRBJ2-1, with 10 bases that match TRBD2. The CDR3 consists of 16 residues. Germline CDR1 is DFQATT and CDR2 is SNEGSKA (reference sequence). J lost 7 bases, V lost 0 bases, and 9 bases had no gene match. The CDR3 DNA follows: TGCAGTGCTAGAGATCTGGTGACTAGCGGGCTGAATGAGCAGTTCTTC. Amino acid sequence: CSARDLVTSGLNEQFF.

At least ten counts were recorded for this clonotype. V is TRBV24-1 and J is TRBJ2-5; D is perhaps TRBD2 (7 bases). The ends were cut back, 4 bases at V and 5 bases at J, with 13 bases in the middle. The CDR3 has 14 amino acids. Germline lookup yields CDR1 KGHDR and CDR2 SFDVKD. The CDR3 spells CATSEQGGDETQYF. The CDR3 region has the DNA TGTGCCACCAGTGAGCAAGGGGGGGACGAGACCCAGTACTTC.

This clonotype was seen repeatedly, ten times or more. The chain carries TRBV12-3 or TRBV12-4 and TRBJ2-1; D is uncertain. This CDR3 comprises 12 residues. V gave up 0 bases and J gave up 8 bases, with 5 bases separating them. CDR3 sequence reads: CASSLAEYEQFF. The CDR3 bases are TGTGCCAGCAGTTTAGCGGAATATGAGCAGTTCTTC.

This clonotype has at least ten counts. The rearrangement joins TRBV9 to TRBJ2-1; 14 bases are shared with TRBD2. This CDR3 region has 16 residues. Germline CDR1 is SGDLS and CDR2 is YYNGEE. The trim removed 3 bases at V and 4 bases at J, leaving 3 bases unmatched. CDR3 region: CASSGLAGGPYNEQFF. CDR3 nucleotide sequence: TGTGCCAGCAGCGGACTAGCGGGAGGGCCGTACAATGAGCAGTTCTTC.

Many counts were recorded for this clonotype. The chain has TRBV10-1 and TRBJ2-2; 8 bases are shared with TRBD2. V shed 5 bases and J 3 bases; nucleotides not matched to a gene: 5. There are 15 residues in the CDR3. Germline lookup yields CDR1 WNHNN and CDR2 SYGVQD (reference sequence). CDR3 DNA: TGCGCCAGCAGTCCCGGGACTAGGGACACCGGGGAGCTGTTTTTT. Encoded protein: CASSPGTRDTGELFF.

The rearrangement joins TRBV20-1 to TRBJ1-5, with a possible D match to TRBD1 (6 bases). This CDR3 contains 15 residues. Per germline, CDR1 DFQATT and CDR2 SNEGSKA (reference sequence). Trimming removed 1 base at V and 5 bases at J, with 15 bases between. The CDR3: CSARVGAGRYQPQHF. The DNA for the CDR3 is TGCAGTGCTAGAGTGGGGGCGGGGCGGTATCAGCCCCAGCATTTT.

This clonotype was counted many times. The chain carries TRBV5-5 and TRBJ2-7; 7 nucleotides line up with TRBD1. The CDR3 has 12 amino acids. V shed 0 bases and J 12 bases; nucleotides not matched to a gene: 6. The germline gives CDR1 SGHKS, CDR2 YYEKEE (reference sequence). This CDR3 reads CASSLGQGVTYF. CDR3 sequence (DNA): TGTGCCAGCAGCTTGGGACAGGGCGTTACGTACTTC.

There are many counts of this clonotype. This chain joins TRBV6-6 and TRBJ2-7, with 10 bases matching TRBD2. This CDR3 spans 16 amino acids. Unmatched junction bases numbered 11, after V lost 6 bases and J lost 3 bases. Germline CDR1 reads MNHNY; CDR2 reads SVGAGI (reference sequence). Here the CDR3 reads CASSYKTGTSDYEQYF. The CDR3 nucleotides read TGTGCCAGCAGCTACAAAACCGGGACTAGCGACTACGAGCAGTACTTC.

The chain recombines TRBV19 with TRBJ2-1; 7 bases fit TRBD2. Germline CDR1 reads LNHDA; CDR2 reads SQIVND (reference sequence). This CDR3 has 14 residues. Trimming removed 5 bases from V and 6 bases from J; junction bases left unmatched: 7. The DNA for the CDR3 is TGTGCCAGTAGTGTCACTAGCGCAGGCAATGAGCAGTTCTTC. Translation gives CASSVTSAGNEQFF. The full variable domain, in which reference TRBV19 and TRBJ2-1 provide the parts outside the CDR3, is DGGITQSPKYLFRKEGQNVTLSCEQNLNHDAMYWYRQDPGQGLRLIYYSQIVNDFQKGDIAEGYSVSREKKESFPLTVTSAQKNPTAFYLCASSVTSAGNEQFFGPGTRLTVL.

This clonotype was seen repeatedly, ten times or more. This chain connects TRBV20-1 to TRBJ2-3; 8 nucleotides agree with TRBD2. The germline V gene encodes CDR1 DFQATT and CDR2 SNEGSKA (reference sequence). CDR3 length: 13 residues. Losses at the gene ends were 3 bases for V and 4 bases for J; bases not matched to a gene: 3. The CDR3 DNA reads as TGCAGTGCTAGCAGCGGGAGTGCAGATACGCAGTATTTT. Amino acids: CSASSGSADTQYF.

The chain has TRBV11-2 and TRBJ1-1; the match to TRBD1 covers 10 bases. The CDR3 has 16 amino acids. Germline CDR1 reads SGHAT; CDR2 reads FQNNGV. Losses at the gene ends were 6 bases for V and 0 bases for J; bases not matched to a gene: 7. CDR3 amino acids: CASRSLTGGLNTEAFF. The CDR3 DNA reads as TGTGCCAGCAGATCTTTGACAGGGGGCTTGAACACTGAAGCTTTCTTT.

This clonotype was detected many times. The chain recombines TRBV12-3 or TRBV12-4 with TRBJ2-1; 11 nucleotides line up with TRBD1. V trimming: 3 bases; J trimming: 7 bases; junction bases outside the gene matches: 5. The CDR3 has 15 residues. Written as DNA, the CDR3 is TGTGCCAGCAGTTTTTTGGGACAGGGGGGGAATGAGCAGTTCTTC. It encodes CASSFLGQGGNEQFF.

Many counts were recorded for this clonotype. The chain has TRBV20-1 and TRBJ2-3, with 9 bases identical to TRBD2. The CDR3 spans 12 residues. The germline gives CDR1 DFQATT, CDR2 SNEGSKA (reference sequence). V was pared by 8 bases and J by 6 bases, with 6 bases of the junction left unmatched. CDR3 in DNA: TGCAGTTGCGGGGGGGTATCGGATACGCAGTATTTT. As protein: CSCGGVSDTQYF.

This clonotype was seen repeatedly, ten times or more. The chain combines TRBV20-1 with TRBJ1-5, with a tentative D call TRBD1 (6 bases). The germline V gene has CDR1 DFQATT and CDR2 SNEGSKA (reference sequence). V was pared by 6 bases and J by 1 base, with 13 bases between. The CDR3 loop spans 14 amino acids. CDR3 nucleotide sequence: TGCAGTGCAAAGACAGGTACAAGCAATCAGCCCCAGCATTTT. The encoded protein is CSAKTGTSNQPQHF.

This clonotype was found many times. The chain recombines TRBV20-1 with TRBJ2-1, with D unclear. V lost 6 bases, J lost 5 bases, and 11 bases lay in between. Per germline, CDR1 DFQATT and CDR2 SNEGSKA (reference sequence). This CDR3 is built from 12 residues. The CDR3 region is CSAHDIDNEQFF. DNA of the CDR3: TGCAGTGCACACGACATAGACAATGAGCAGTTCTTC.

In its sample, this clonotype was seen many times. A read error may produce the germline difference seen at one junction end. The chain recombines TRBV5-1 with TRBJ2-1, with a tentative D call TRBD2 (7 bases). CDR3 length equals 14 residues. The V gene's germline CDR1 is SGHRS and CDR2 YFSETQ. The CDR3 here is CASSLGGAFNEQFF. Here the CDR3 DNA reads TGCGCCAGCAGTTTGGGGGGGGCCTTTAATGAGCAGTTCTTC.

This clonotype has at least ten counts. This chain connects TRBV4-2 to TRBJ2-3, with TRBD2 matching over 15 bases. CDR3 size: 18 residues. Germline CDR1 reads LGHNA; CDR2 reads YNFKEQ. Trimming took 1 base from V and 0 from J; bases not matched to a gene: 2. The DNA of the CDR3 is TGTGCCAGCAGCCAAGGGACTAGCGGGGGGGCTAGCACAGATACGCAGTATTTT. It encodes CASSQGTSGGASTDTQYF.